The 30 T cell receptor beta chains below come from one sample, sequenced in a study of T-cell memory formation after mild COVID-19. TCRdb passed the 5' RACE reads through MiXCR, listing each CDR3 protein once. The data contain about 430,000 distinct CDR3 sequences, more than 20% of them singletons. The source material was PBMCs or a T cell subset sorted from them (not recorded which). These receptors were taken from an adult woman who had mild COVID-19 (a few samples of this study predate the infection). Cell type and time point are not known.

The rearrangement joins TRBV5-1 to TRBJ2-3, with 9 positions matching TRBD2. Germline lookup yields CDR1 SGHRS and CDR2 YFSETQ. The J segment lost 5 bases and the V segment lost 3 bases, leaving 10 bases of the junction unmatched. The CDR3 spans 16 residues. The CDR3 sequence: CASSSGLAVVQDTQYF. Here the CDR3 DNA reads TGCGCCAGCAGCTCGGGACTAGCAGTCGTCCAAGATACGCAGTATTTT. Together with reference TRBV5-1 and TRBJ2-3, the CDR3 gives the full variable domain: KAGVTQTPRYLIKTRGQQVTLSCSPISGHRSVSWYQQTPGQGLQFLFEYFSETQRNKGNFPGRFSGRQFSNSRSEMNVSTLELGDSALYLCASSSGLAVVQDTQYFGPGTRLTVL.

This clonotype was counted once. This chain connects TRBV5-6 to TRBJ2-3; TRBD2 is a possible D gene (6 bases). CDR3 size: 15 residues. Between the trimmed V and J ends, which lost 0 bases and 2 bases, there was a span of 10 bases. Germline assignment: CDR1 SGHDT and CDR2 YYEEEE. CDR3 nucleotide sequence: TGTGCCAGCAGCTTGGGGCGGGGCCCCACAGATACGCAGTATTTT. Translating gives CASSLGRGPTDTQYF.

This sequence joins TRBV29-1 and TRBJ1-4, with 10 bases matching TRBD1. The CDR3 length is 14 residues. Germline V CDR1 and CDR2: SQVTM, ANQGSEA. J lost 6 bases, V lost 4 bases, and 5 bases had no gene match. The CDR3 loop is CSVVSGTGDEKLFF. DNA for the CDR3: TGCAGCGTTGTATCTGGGACAGGGGATGAAAAACTGTTTTTT.

There are a few counts of this clonotype. The gene calls are TRBV5-1 and TRBJ1-2; the match to TRBD1 covers 9 bases. V lost 3 bases, J lost 4 bases, and 13 bases stayed unmatched. There are 17 residues in the CDR3. The germline gives CDR1 SGHRS, CDR2 YFSETQ. The DNA of the CDR3 is TGCGCCAGCAGCTCTGGGACAGGGTCTCCAAACGTCTATGGCTACACCTTC. The encoded protein is CASSSGTGSPNVYGYTF.

This clonotype has just a few counts. The chain joins TRBV12-3 or TRBV12-4 to TRBJ2-5; 9 bases are shared with TRBD1. Trimming at V came to 5 bases and at J to 4 bases, leaving 5 bases not matched to a gene. This CDR3 spans 14 amino acids. CDR3 DNA: TGTGCCAGCAGTCCCCGGACAGGGGTAGAGACCCAGTACTTC. This codes for CASSPRTGVETQYF.

A few counts support this clonotype. The V gene is TRBV9, the J gene TRBJ2-3; a possible D gene is TRBD2 (6 bases). This CDR3 region has 17 residues. Trimming took off 1 base at V and 0 bases at J, with 15 bases between the two ends. Germline V gene sequence: CDR1 SGDLS, CDR2 YYNGEE. The CDR3 DNA follows: TGTGCCAGCAGCGTAACGCTGGGGCGGGGAAGCACAGATACGCAGTATTTT. It codes for CASSVTLGRGSTDTQYF. The whole variable domain, filled in from reference TRBV9 and TRBJ2-3, reads DSGVTQTPKHLITATGQRVTLRCSPRSGDLSVYWYQQSLDQGLQFLIQYYNGEERAKGNILERFSAQQFPDLHSELNLSSLELGDSALYFCASSVTLGRGSTDTQYFGPGTRLTVL.

This clonotype was seen more than once but under ten times. The V and J genes are TRBV20-1 and TRBJ1-5; 10 bases align to TRBD1. CDR3 size: 14 residues. Germline V gene data show CDR1 as DFQATT and CDR2 as SNEGSKA (reference sequence). Trimming removed 4 bases from V and 2 bases from J; junction bases left unmatched: 2. The CDR3 protein is CSANGQGGNQPQHF. The DNA of the CDR3 is TGCAGTGCTAACGGACAGGGGGGCAATCAGCCCCAGCATTTT.

CDR3 in amino acids: CASSEYVGKTQYF. The CDR3 region has the DNA TGTGCCAGCAGTGAATATGTCGGAAAGACCCAGTACTTC. V usage is TRBV25-1 and J usage is TRBJ2-5; D gene ambiguous. CDR3 length: 13 residues. The V end lost 0 bases, the J end lost 6 bases, and 8 bases lay between the germline ends. The germline V gene has CDR1 MGHDK and CDR2 SYGVNS.

The chain carries TRBV5-6 and TRBJ2-5; the D gene is possibly TRBD2 (5 bases). The CDR3 extends over 15 amino acids. The germline gives CDR1 SGHDT, CDR2 YYEEEE. Trimming pared 1 base from V and 1 base from J, leaving 11 bases between. The CDR3 region is CASSLYLATQETQYF. CDR3 bases: TGTGCCAGCAGCTTGTACCTAGCCACCCAAGAGACCCAGTACTTC.

The chain carries TRBV7-2 and TRBJ2-3; possibly TRBD1 for D (5 bases). Trimming took 1 base from V and 0 from J, leaving 11 bases between them. Germline V gene lookup returns CDR1 SGHTA and CDR2 FQGNSA. The CDR3 covers 16 residues. CDR3 protein: CASSLVAGISTDTQYF. CDR3 sequence (DNA): TGTGCCAGCAGCTTAGTGGCAGGGATTAGCACAGATACGCAGTATTTT.

This CDR3 reads CASSSQGANGYTF. The CDR3 coding sequence is TGTGCCAGCAGTTCGCAGGGGGCGAATGGCTACACCTTC. V and J are TRBV2 and TRBJ1-2; 8 bases match TRBD1. Trimming at V came to 5 bases and at J to 6 bases, leaving 5 bases not matched to a gene. This CDR3 comprises 13 residues. Germline values: CDR1 SNHLY, CDR2 FYNNEI.

The chain recombines TRBV30 with TRBJ1-1, with D unclear. V dropped 3 bases and J dropped 0 bases, with 14 bases sitting between them. Germline V gene lookup returns CDR1 GTSNPN and CDR2 SVGIG (reference sequence). This CDR3 is 15 amino acids long. The CDR3 region is CAWRASNRVNTEAFF. Written as DNA, the CDR3 is TGTGCCTGGAGGGCTTCCAATAGGGTGAACACTGAAGCTTTCTTT.

In this sample, this clonotype turned up many times. The chain recombines TRBV12-3 or TRBV12-4 with TRBJ1-1; a possible D gene is TRBD1 (6 bases). With 7 bases removed from V and 2 bases from J, the gap between germline ends came to 11 bases. This CDR3 is built from 13 residues. CDR3 residues: CASTRGLNTEAFF. The CDR3 DNA follows: TGTGCCAGCACTAGGGGGTTAAACACTGAAGCTTTCTTT.

The rearrangement links TRBV11-3 to TRBJ1-1, with D unclear. The CDR3 runs to 16 residues. The germline V gene has CDR1 SGHNT and CDR2 YENEEA. The V end lost 1 base, the J end lost 10 bases, and 22 bases lay between the germline ends. CDR3 nucleotide sequence: TGTGCCAGCAGCTTAGGCGTCGGTTGGCCTTTTATGGGAGCTTTCTTT. Translating it yields CASSLGVGWPFMGAFF.

This clonotype came up a few times. V usage is TRBV6-5 and J usage is TRBJ1-1; D call uncertain. Germline-derived CDR1 and CDR2 are MNHEY and SVGAGI. This CDR3 has 11 amino acids. Trimming took off 6 bases at V and 7 bases at J, with 9 bases between the two ends. This CDR3 reads CASRLLGEAFF. Here the CDR3 DNA reads TGTGCCAGCAGGCTACTCGGTGAAGCTTTCTTT.

J is TRBJ1-1 and V is TRBV6-2 or TRBV6-3; the match to TRBD1 covers 7 bases. Losses at the gene ends were 5 bases for V and 1 base for J; bases not matched to a gene: 13. CDR1 MNHEY and CDR2 SVGEGT come from the germline V gene. CDR3 length: 17 amino acids. The CDR3 DNA follows: TGTGCCAGCAGTCAGACTTTACCGGGACAGAAGAACACTGAAGCTTTCTTT. Its translation is CASSQTLPGQKNTEAFF.

In its sample, this clonotype was seen a few times. The chain employs TRBV6-4 and TRBJ2-6; D gene ambiguous. The CDR3 sequence is 14 residues long. Germline lookup yields CDR1 MRHNA and CDR2 SNTAGT. V was cut by 6 bases and J by 1 base, with 7 bases left in between. The CDR3 region has the DNA TGTGCCAGCAGCACGGCGTCTGGGGCCAACGTCCTGACTTTC. Amino acid sequence: CASSTASGANVLTF.

The gene calls are TRBV5-1 and TRBJ1-2; 7 bases map to TRBD1. This CDR3 spans 14 amino acids. Trimming removed 6 bases from V and 8 bases from J; junction bases left unmatched: 13. Germline V gives CDR1 SGHRS, CDR2 YFSETQ. The CDR3 loop is CASKREEGARGYTF. The CDR3 nucleotides read TGCGCCAGCAAAAGAGAGGAGGGGGCGCGGGGCTACACCTTC.

V gene TRBV4-3 combines with J gene TRBJ2-1, with D perhaps matching TRBD2 (5 bases). Germline V CDR1 and CDR2: LGHNA, YSLEER. This CDR3 is 17 amino acids long. V shed 1 base and J shed 3 bases, with 16 bases lying between them. The DNA for the CDR3 is TGCGCCAGCAGCCAAGTCTCGGCGCGGGCGGTCTACAATGAGCAGTTCTTC. Translating it yields CASSQVSARAVYNEQFF.

J is TRBJ1-5 and V is TRBV24-1; unclear D gene. This CDR3 has 13 residues. Germline V gene lookup returns CDR1 KGHDR and CDR2 SFDVKD. V shed 6 bases and J shed 2 bases, with 7 bases lying between them. CDR3 protein: CATSLVGNQPQHF. The CDR3 DNA reads TGTGCCACCAGTCTTGTCGGCAATCAGCCCCAGCATTTT.

This chain joins TRBV20-1 and TRBJ2-1, with 11 bases identical to TRBD2. Germline V gene lookup returns CDR1 DFQATT and CDR2 SNEGSKA (reference sequence). CDR3 size: 15 residues. V was clipped by 3 bases and J by 6 bases; unmatched bases: 7. CDR3 DNA sequence: TGCAGTGCTAGGGACGGGACTAGCGGCCCCAATGAGCAGTTCTTC. This translates into CSARDGTSGPNEQFF.

The gene calls are TRBV29-1 and TRBJ2-1, with a tentative D call TRBD1 (6 bases). Germline assignment: CDR1 SQVTM and CDR2 ANQGSEA. V gave up 2 bases and J gave up 2 bases, with 10 bases separating them. This CDR3 is 14 amino acids long. The CDR3 DNA is TGCAGCGTTGAAAACAGGGCGGCCTACAATGAGCAGTTCTTC. As protein: CSVENRAAYNEQFF.

This clonotype was seen a few times. The J gene is TRBJ2-5, the V gene TRBV7-3, with 8 bases lining up with TRBD1. Per germline, CDR1 SGHTA and CDR2 FQGTGA. V shed 5 bases, J shed 1 base, and the junction held 6 bases outside the gene matches. This CDR3 contains 15 residues. The CDR3 nucleotides are TGTGCCAGCAGCCGAGGACAGGGCCGCCAAGAGACCCAGTACTTC. Encoded protein: CASSRGQGRQETQYF.

The rearrangement joins TRBV4-3 to TRBJ2-3, with TRBD2 matching over 10 bases. This CDR3 contains 17 residues. Germline V gene lookup returns CDR1 LGHNA and CDR2 YSLEER. The trim removed 0 bases at V and 3 bases at J, leaving 6 bases unmatched. The CDR3 nucleotides read TGCGCCAGCAGCCAAGATCTAGCGGGGGCGATAACAGATACGCAGTATTTT. It encodes CASSQDLAGAITDTQYF.

The rearrangement joins TRBV12-3 or TRBV12-4 to TRBJ2-7; D unclear. V lost 3 bases to trimming and J lost 2 bases, with 11 bases between them. CDR3 length equals 14 residues. The CDR3 DNA reads TGTGCCAGCAGTTTTTTAGTCAGCCCCTACGAGCAGTACTTC. Amino acids: CASSFLVSPYEQYF.

This sequence joins TRBV7-2 and TRBJ2-3; D may be TRBD2 (6 bases). The length of the CDR3 is 12 residues. CDR1 and CDR2 (germline): SGHTA, FQGNSA. The V end lost 6 bases, the J end lost 10 bases, and 14 bases lay between the germline ends. The CDR3 loop reads CASSWGGGAQYF. The CDR3 coding sequence is TGTGCCAGCAGTTGGGGAGGTGGGGCGCAGTATTTT.

The table lists this clonotype with a count of one. This chain uses TRBV7-2 with TRBJ2-2; D gene ambiguous. The CDR3 covers 15 residues. Germline V gene lookup returns CDR1 SGHTA and CDR2 FQGNSA. Trimming stripped 0 bases from V and 4 bases from J, with 9 bases between. The CDR3 DNA follows: TGTGCCAGCAGCTTAGCGCGTCTATCCACCGGGGAGCTGTTTTTT. This translates into CASSLARLSTGELFF.

The chain combines TRBV5-1 with TRBJ1-1; 8 bases line up with TRBD1. CDR3 size: 17 residues. V lost 4 bases to trimming and J lost 5 bases; unmatched junction nucleotides: 16. CDR1 is SGHRS, CDR2 YFSETQ, per germline. This CDR3 is CASSPRAGGGSGTEAFF. Here the CDR3 DNA reads TGCGCCAGCAGCCCCCGGGCAGGGGGCGGAAGTGGGACTGAAGCTTTCTTT.

J is TRBJ2-1 and V is TRBV24-1; 7 positions agree with TRBD1. The J segment lost 6 bases and the V segment lost 7 bases, leaving 8 bases of the junction unmatched. This CDR3 spans 14 amino acids. Germline CDR1 reads KGHDR; CDR2 reads SFDVKD. The CDR3 DNA follows: TGTGCCACCAGCTCTTGGGGACAGAGCAATGAGCAGTTCTTC. This sequence encodes CATSSWGQSNEQFF.

The CDR3, as DNA: TGCAGTGCTAGGACCCCTTCGGTAAACACTGAAGCTTTCTTT. This codes for CSARTPSVNTEAFF. The V gene is TRBV20-1, the J gene TRBJ1-1; D ambiguous. The V end lost 3 bases, the J end lost 2 bases, and 13 bases lay between the germline ends. The CDR3 consists of 14 residues. CDR1 is DFQATT, CDR2 SNEGSKA, per germline (reference sequence).